This T cell receptor (beta chain) stems from a study of cytomegalovirus exposure and HLA in healthy donors. This PCR relied on a set of 60 Vbeta primers and 13 Jbeta primers. Profiling relied on immunoSEQ multiplex PCR, and the TCRdb table lists in-frame clones only, not all of them. The data contain 200,000 to 300,000 clones, about 81% of them seen just once; the ten biggest clones take up approximately 5.3%. Study conclusions and caveats: Within the data, a cluster of highly shared sequence variants was likely a sequencing artifact. Earlier analysis found most TCR beta V segments productive about 87% or about 30% of the time.

The CDR3 length is 14 residues. Trimming stripped 0 bases from V and 3 bases from J, with 8 bases between. Looked up from germline, CDR1 is PRHDT and CDR2 is FYEKMQ (reference sequence). This clone has just a few counts. Antigen specificity is unknown. What was sequenced was PBMCs. The sequence derives from a woman in her thirties or forties in good health and CMV-seropositive. The chain combines TRBV13 with TRBJ1-2; D is ambiguous. The CDR3 protein is CASSLGAVYYGYTF. The CDR3 region has the DNA TGTGCCAGCAGCTTAGGTGCAGTTTACTATGGCTACACCTTC.